The clone carrying this TCR beta chain was recorded a few times. During its preparation, the TCRbeta library received unique molecular identifiers. TCRdb recomputed calls from the PCR reads with MiXCR, one row per CDR3 protein. The sample has 490,000 or so distinct CDR3 sequences, approximately 12% seen once; the top ten hold around 5.8%. These data originate in a study of T-cell reconstitution after alpha-beta-depleted transplantation in children. CDR1 MNHEY and CDR2 SMNVEV come from the germline V gene (reference sequence). Trimming took 2 bases from V and 8 from J; bases not matched to a gene: 5. This CDR3 contains 15 residues.

This TCR came from a human donor who donated a stem cell graft to a child with combined immunodeficiency. Source: PBMCs from the stem cell graft donor, taken from the stem cell graft. The chain uses TRBV27 and TRBJ2-1, with 11 bases that match TRBD1. The CDR3 DNA reads TGTGCCAGCAGTTTAATGGGACAGGGGGGCGATGAGCAGTTCTTC. Amino acid sequence: CASSLMGQGGDEQFF.